Listed below are T cell receptor beta chains from one sample, sequenced in a study of post-analysis software for immune sequencing data. TCRdb re-called the PCR reads with MiXCR, one entry per CDR3 protein. This sample has hundreds of thousands of distinct CDR3 sequences, with more than 50% found just once. The sequencing input was blood. These receptors were collected from a girl aged 2-10 years with multiple sclerosis. CDR3s include the opening cysteine and the closing phenylalanine or tryptophan. The D gene is left open where the match is weak. Size is omitted from some rows. Given values are once, few, many or a class for expanded clones.

once,TRBJ2-7,TRBV29-1,TRBD1,TGCAGCGTAACGACAGGGGTCGACGAGCAGTACTTC,CSVTTGVDEQYF
-,TRBJ1-1,TRBV20-1,-,TGCAGTGCTAGTATGGTTTTGGGCACTGAAGCTTTCTTT,CSASMVLGTEAFF
-,TRBJ2-1,TRBV7-3,-,TGTGCCAGCAGCTTGGAGGCGGGGTTTATCTACAATGAGCAGTTCTTC,CASSLEAGFIYNEQFF
few,TRBJ2-3,TRBV5-1,-,TGCGCCAGCAGCTTTCGGAACCCTACAGGGACCACAGATACGCAGTATTTT,CASSFRNPTGTTDTQYF
-,TRBJ1-1,TRBV6-2/TRBV6-3,-,TGTGCCAGCAGTTACTCGAAGGGGAACACTGAAGCTTTCTTT,CASSYSKGNTEAFF
few,TRBJ2-5,TRBV6-6,-,TGTGCCAGCAGTCCGGGACTCCGGGCCCTCGAGACCCAGTACTTC,CASSPGLRALETQYF
few,TRBJ2-5,TRBV12-3/TRBV12-4,-,TGTGCCAGCAGTTTACTTTCCAGGGAGGAGACCCAGTACTTC,CASSLLSREETQYF
-,TRBJ2-5,TRBV12-3/TRBV12-4,TRBD1,TGTGCCAGCACCGGGGGACAGGGCCAAGAGACCCAGTACTTC,CASTGGQGQETQYF
-,TRBJ1-3,TRBV6-5,-,TGTGCCAGCAGTTACGAAGAGTCTGGAAACACCATATATTTT,CASSYEESGNTIYF
-,TRBJ2-5,TRBV12-3/TRBV12-4,-,TGTGCCAGCAGCCCATTCGGTCGGGCCCAGTACTTC,CASSPFGRAQYF
-,TRBJ1-1,TRBV10-1,TRBD1,TGCGCCAGCAGTGAGTTTCAGACAGGGGGCACTGAAGCTTTCTTT,CASSEFQTGGTEAFF
-,TRBJ2-1,TRBV12-3/TRBV12-4,TRBD2,TGTGCCAGCAGTTTGTTGGGACTAGCGGGGGCCTCCTACAATGAGCAGTTCTTC,CASSLLGLAGASYNEQFF
-,TRBJ2-7,TRBV6-2/TRBV6-3,TRBD2,TGTGCCAGCAGTTACGGAGCGGGGAGCCGGAGATTGGACGAGCAGTACTTC,CASSYGAGSRRLDEQYF
-,TRBJ2-5,TRBV11-2,-,TGTGCCAGCAGCCCCCGCCCGGGGGCCGAGACCCAGTACTTC,CASSPRPGAETQYF
-,TRBJ2-1,TRBV6-2/TRBV6-3,-,TGTGCCAGCAGATCTGGGGGAGCCATTAATGAGCAGTTCTTC,CASRSGGAINEQFF
-,TRBJ2-3,TRBV7-3,-,TGTGCCAGCAGCTGGGGGGCCGCAGATACGCAGTATTTT,CASSWGAADTQYF
few,TRBJ2-1,TRBV29-1,-,TGCAGCGTCGAGACAGGACGGCTACATGAGCAGTTCTTC,CSVETGRLHEQFF